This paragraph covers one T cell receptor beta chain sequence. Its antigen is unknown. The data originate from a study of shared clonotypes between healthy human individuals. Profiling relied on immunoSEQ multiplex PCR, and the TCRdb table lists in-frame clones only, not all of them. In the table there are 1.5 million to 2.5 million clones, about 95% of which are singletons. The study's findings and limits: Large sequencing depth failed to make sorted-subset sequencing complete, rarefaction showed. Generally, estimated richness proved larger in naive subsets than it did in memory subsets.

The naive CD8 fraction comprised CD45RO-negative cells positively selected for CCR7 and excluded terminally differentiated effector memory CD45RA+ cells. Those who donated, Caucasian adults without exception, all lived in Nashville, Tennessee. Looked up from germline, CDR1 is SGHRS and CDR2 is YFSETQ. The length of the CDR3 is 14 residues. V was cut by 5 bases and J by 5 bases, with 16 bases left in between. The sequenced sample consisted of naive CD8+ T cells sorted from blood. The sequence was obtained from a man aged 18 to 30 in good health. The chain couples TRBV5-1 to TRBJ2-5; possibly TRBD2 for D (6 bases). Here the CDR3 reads CASSGTSSWETQYF. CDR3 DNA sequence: TGCGCCAGCAGTGGGACTTCCAGCTGGGAGACCCAGTACTTC.